Shown below are 3 T cell receptor beta chains from a single sample sequenced in a study of blood T cell repertoires in COVID-19. Sequenced by immunoSEQ multiplex PCR; TCRdb stores in-frame clones only, minus some. The repertoire holds roughly 30,000 clones, with 93% as singletons. Sequenced: peripheral blood. The receptors stem from a human donor in a cohort sampled during active COVID-19.

This clone occurred once. The chain is built from TRBV11-2 and TRBJ1-1, with 8 bases aligning to TRBD1. V was clipped by 3 bases and J by 3 bases; unmatched bases: 12. The CDR3 has 17 residues. The V gene's germline CDR1 is SGHAT and CDR2 FQNNGV. The CDR3 DNA sequence: TGTGCCAGCAGCTTTTTCCCCAGGGGGCGTCGGGACACTGAAGCTTTCTTT. Translating it yields CASSFFPRGRRDTEAFF.

The chain links TRBV5-1 to TRBJ2-3; possible D gene TRBD1, 5 bases. CDR3 size: 16 residues. Per the germline V gene, CDR1 is SGHRS and CDR2 is YFSETQ. V dropped 5 bases and J dropped 2 bases, with 18 bases sitting between them. The CDR3 DNA sequence: TGCGCCAGCAGAGTAACAGGAATTTATGACACAGATACGCAGTATTTT. This encodes CASRVTGIYDTDTQYF.

The chain employs TRBV7-8 and TRBJ1-2, with D unclear. V dropped 5 bases and J dropped 4 bases, with 14 bases sitting between them. This CDR3 has 14 amino acids. In germline, CDR1 is SGHVS, CDR2 FQNEAQ. The CDR3 spells CASSLIYLSYGYTF. CDR3 coding DNA: TGTGCCAGCAGCCTTATTTACCTAAGCTATGGCTACACCTTC.